Each of the 3 T cell receptor beta chains below was sequenced from the same sample in a study of shared clonotypes between healthy human individuals. TCRdb's copy holds only in-frame clones and misses some; the assay was immunoSEQ multiplex PCR. The sample yields some 630,000 clones, roughly 70% seen once. The sequencing input was memory CD4+ T cells sorted from blood. Subset denoted: CD45RA-negative fraction. All receptors derive from a woman in her twenties or thirties in good health.

The CDR3 DNA sequence: TGCGCCAGCAGCTTGGGGGCTGGGGCCAACGTCCTGACTTTC. It specifies CASSLGAGANVLTF. The genes are TRBV5-1 and TRBJ2-6; D is ambiguous. Germline values: CDR1 SGHRS, CDR2 YFSETQ. CDR3 length: 14 amino acids. Between the trimmed V and J ends, which lost 0 bases and 2 bases, there was a span of 3 bases.

This clone has just a few counts. This chain connects TRBV21-1 to TRBJ2-5; TRBD2 is the table's D call, not checked against the DNA. TRBV21-1 is tagged as a pseudogene. CDR3 length: 19 amino acids. The CDR3 DNA is TGTGCCAGCAGCAAAACAAGTGGACAAACGACTAGTGAGGGGGAGACCCAGTACTTC. It encodes CASSKTSGQTTSEGETQYF.

The genes are TRBV12-1 and TRBJ2-7. TRBV12-1 is a pseudogene segment. The CDR3 has 14 amino acids. CDR3 DNA: TGTGCCAGCAGCTCAGGTGGTGGCGGCTACGAGCAGTACTTC. It codes for CASSSGGGGYEQYF.